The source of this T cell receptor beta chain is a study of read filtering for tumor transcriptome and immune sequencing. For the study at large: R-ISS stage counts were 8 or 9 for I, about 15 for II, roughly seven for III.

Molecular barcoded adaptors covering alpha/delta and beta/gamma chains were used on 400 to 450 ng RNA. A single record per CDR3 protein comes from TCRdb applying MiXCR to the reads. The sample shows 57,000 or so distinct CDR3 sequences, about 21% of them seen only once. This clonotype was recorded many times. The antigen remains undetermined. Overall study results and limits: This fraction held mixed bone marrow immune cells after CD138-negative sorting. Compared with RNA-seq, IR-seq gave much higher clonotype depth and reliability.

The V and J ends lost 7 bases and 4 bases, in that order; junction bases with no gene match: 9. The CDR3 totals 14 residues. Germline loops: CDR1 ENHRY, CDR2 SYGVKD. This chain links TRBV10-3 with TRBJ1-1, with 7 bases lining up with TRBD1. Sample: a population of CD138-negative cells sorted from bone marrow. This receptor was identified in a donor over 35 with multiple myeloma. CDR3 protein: CAINGGAGGTEAFF. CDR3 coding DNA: TGTGCCATCAATGGAGGCGCAGGGGGCACTGAAGCTTTCTTT.